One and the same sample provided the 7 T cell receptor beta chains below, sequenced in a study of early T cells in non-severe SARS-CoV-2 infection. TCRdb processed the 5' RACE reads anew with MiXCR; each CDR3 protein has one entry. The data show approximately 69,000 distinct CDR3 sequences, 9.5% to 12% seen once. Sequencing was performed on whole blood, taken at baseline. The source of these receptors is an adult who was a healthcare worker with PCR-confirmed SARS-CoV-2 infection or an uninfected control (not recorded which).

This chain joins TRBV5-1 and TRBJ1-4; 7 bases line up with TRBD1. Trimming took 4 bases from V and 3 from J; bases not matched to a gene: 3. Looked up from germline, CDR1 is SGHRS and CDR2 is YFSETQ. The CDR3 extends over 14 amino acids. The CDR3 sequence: CASSIGTANEKLFF. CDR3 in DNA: TGCGCCAGCAGCATCGGGACAGCTAATGAAAAACTGTTTTTT. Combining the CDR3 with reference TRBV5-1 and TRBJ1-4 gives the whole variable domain KAGVTQTPRYLIKTRGQQVTLSCSPISGHRSVSWYQQTPGQGLQFLFEYFSETQRNKGNFPGRFSGRQFSNSRSEMNVSTLELGDSALYLCASSIGTANEKLFFGSGTQLSVL.

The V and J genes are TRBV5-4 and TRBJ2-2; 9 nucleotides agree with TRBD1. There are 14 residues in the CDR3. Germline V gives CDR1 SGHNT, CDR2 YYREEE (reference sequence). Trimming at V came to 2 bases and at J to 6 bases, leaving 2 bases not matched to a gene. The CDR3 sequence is CASSLRQGAGELFF. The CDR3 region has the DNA TGTGCCAGCAGCTTAAGACAGGGGGCCGGGGAGCTGTTTTTT.

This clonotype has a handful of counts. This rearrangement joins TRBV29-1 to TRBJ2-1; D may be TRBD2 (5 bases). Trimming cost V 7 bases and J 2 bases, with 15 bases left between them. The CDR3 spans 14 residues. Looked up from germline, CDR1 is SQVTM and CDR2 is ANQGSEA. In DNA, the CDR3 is TGCAGCGCCATCTTGGCGGAGGCCTACAATGAGCAGTTCTTC. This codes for CSAILAEAYNEQFF.

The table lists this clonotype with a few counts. In DNA form, the CDR3 reads TGTGCCAGCAGCTTAGAGAGGTACAATGAGCAGTTCTTC. It encodes CASSLERYNEQFF. The chain recombines TRBV7-2 with TRBJ2-1; D gene ambiguous. In germline, CDR1 is SGHTA, CDR2 FQGNSA. This CDR3 has 13 residues. The V end was cut by 1 base, the J end by 4 bases, with 5 bases between. The full variable domain, in which reference TRBV7-2 and TRBJ2-1 provide the parts outside the CDR3, is GAGVSQSPSNKVTEKGKDVELRCDPISGHTALYWYRQSLGQGLEFLIYFQGNSAPDKSGLPSDRFSAERTGGSVSTLTIQRTQQEDSAVYLCASSLERYNEQFFGPGTRLTVL.

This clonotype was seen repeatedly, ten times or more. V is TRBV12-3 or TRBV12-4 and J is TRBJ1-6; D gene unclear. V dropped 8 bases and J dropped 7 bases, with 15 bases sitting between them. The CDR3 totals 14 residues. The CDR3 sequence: CASWEGRSNSPLHF. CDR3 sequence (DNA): TGTGCCAGCTGGGAGGGAAGATCGAATTCACCCCTCCACTTT.

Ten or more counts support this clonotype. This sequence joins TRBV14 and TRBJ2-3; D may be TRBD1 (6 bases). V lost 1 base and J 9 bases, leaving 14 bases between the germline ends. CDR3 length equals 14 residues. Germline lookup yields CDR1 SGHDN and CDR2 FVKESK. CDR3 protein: CASSQASTQGTQYF. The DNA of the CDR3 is TGTGCCAGCAGCCAAGCGTCGACACAGGGAACGCAGTATTTT.

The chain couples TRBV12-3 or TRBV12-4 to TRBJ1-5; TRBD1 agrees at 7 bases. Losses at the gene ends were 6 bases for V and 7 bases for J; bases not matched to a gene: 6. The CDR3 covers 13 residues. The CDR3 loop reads CASSRGGWQPQHF. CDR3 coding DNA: TGTGCCAGCAGCCGAGGGGGCTGGCAGCCCCAGCATTTT.